This record covers a single T cell receptor (beta chain). Its binding antigen is unknown. No much larger clone is present one base from it, and per-base qualities are unavailable. This entry is derived from a study of cytomegalovirus exposure and HLA in healthy donors (dated by TCRdb to 2015 to 2018). Study-level background: An earlier analysis of approximately 640 of the donors reported 250 to 350 Gb of sequence data and 120 million or so unique TCR beta sequences from about 200 million T cells. On average, around 240,000 unique TCR beta nucleotide sequences were sequenced per donor among 300 to 500 genotyped donors of the cohort, with roughly 18% of those sequences being non-productive. An earlier analysis of several hundred of the donors applied high-throughput TCR beta sequencing to assess whether each TCR beta V gene segment acted as functional or pseudogenic. The number of donors typed differed by locus, with roughly 620-630 for A, B, C, DRB1 and DQB1, 522 for DQA1, 606 for DPA1, and approximately 470 for DPB1. Five DR-DQ haplotypes were handled as single units for association and clustering because linkage in the cohort was strong. Rather than using new phenotypic data, the later analysis identified candidate immune exposures from TCR beta sequences and from how often those sequences occurred across donors. Genome-wide SNP genotypes for about three fifths of the roughly 670 donors were used in a later genetic analysis, which treated that subset as a discovery cohort. Both class I and class II loci were covered by HLA typing, at four-digit resolution. Donor age, sex, ethnicity and CMV serostatus were compiled together with the repertoire data. Of the 300 to 400 genotyped donors, about 84% fell in the genetic ancestry cluster associated with self-reported Caucasian donors. To predict cytomegalovirus infection status, the study brought together high-throughput TCR immunosequencing, statistical association of individual TCRs with disease status, and machine learning. Along with the approximately 600-subject first cohort, a separate validation cohort of 120 different subjects was used. To study patterns of TCR occurrence, a later analysis re-analyzed previously published TCR beta repertoires from under 750 donors and added high-resolution HLA genotyping. Using immunosequencing, the study profiled T cell repertoires from 500 to 800 subjects and related those repertoires to cytomegalovirus serostatus. An early release that covered 500 to 800 HLA-typed donors contained about 290 gigabases of sequencing data and approximately 85 million unique TCR sequences. Every repertoire in the discovery cohort had been generated on one and the same sequencing platform. The study was designed to test whether signatures of past pathogen exposure could be identified by cataloging public T cell receptors. The paper's findings and limits, for the study overall: In the study, some 180 TCR beta chains were listed as associated with cytomegalovirus. In vitro tests confirmed that a few of the cytomegalovirus-associated TCR beta chains recognize cytomegalovirus antigens. Specific HLA alleles were associated with 16,951 TCR beta sequences at a false discovery rate of 0.05 in a later analysis. A later genetic analysis reported fewer N-insertions in productive TCRs among donors in an Asian-associated ancestry cluster than the roughly 670-donor mean. The only immune exposure information available for the cohort was CMV serostatus. An earlier analysis of approximately 540 of the donors showed that most TCR beta V segments appeared in productive rearrangements either about 87% or about 30% of the time, which broadly matched IMGT annotations. The authors suggested that the approach could potentially be extended to other disease states and immunological phenotypes. Because counts were too low, under 20 rarely observed V segments, including chromosome 9 orphons, were left out of the earlier analysis of some 600 of the donors. In a later analysis, HLA-associated TCR beta chains were found to be more clonally expanded and to have lower generation probabilities than equally common non-associated chains. Most CMV-associated TCR beta chains appeared to be HLA-restricted in a later analysis, and the HLA associations seemed to be driven largely by CMV exposure. Linkage disequilibrium might explain the correlated functional status among segregating V segments, but an unknown experimental factor could not be excluded. A further reported finding was that TCR beta sequences accurately predicted the HLA-A and HLA-B alleles for most subjects in the first cohort. According to a later analysis, parvovirus B19, influenza, CMV and Epstein-Barr virus appeared linked to several top co-occurrence clusters. The 87-base-pair reads could not distinguish some IMGT-functional V segments, including TRBV6-2 and TRBV6-3, so those segments were excluded. The cohort was sequenced for TCR beta chains only, and without alpha or paired-chain data the features that could be detected were limited. Because HLA typing was missing for some donors at each locus, association tests included only the typed subset. In a later analysis, the rate of TCR association differed among HLA loci, with DRB1 alleles having the most associated TCRs and HLA-C alleles having the fewest. Roughly uniform sequencing depth across donors was assumed in presence/absence analyses, although this assumption may not hold. Cytomegalovirus status was reported to be diagnosed by the classifier with high specificity and sensitivity in both the original and validation cohorts. Strong co-occurrence of HLA alleles, especially DR and DQ, made assigning TCR associations to individual alleles difficult. Across donors, most TCR sequences were observed very rarely, whereas some public TCRs were present in many individuals. A group of highly shared sequence variants was considered likely to be a technical artifact of the sequencing pipeline. A later genetic analysis associated a missense DCLRE1C variant with V-gene and J-gene trimming of TCR beta chains, and an independent cohort replicated the association.

Receptor libraries were prepared by the immunoSEQ multiplex PCR assay. A mixture of 60 forward primers for TCR Vbeta segments and 13 reverse primers for TCR Jbeta segments was used in the multiplex PCR. The CDR3 region of rearranged TCR beta genes was amplified from genomic DNA with a multiplex PCR assay. The amplified TCR beta libraries were sequenced on the Illumina HiSeq System as 87-base-pair reads. Processing in the source paper ran as follows. A later analysis counted some 74 million unique TCR beta chains across the 550 to 750 repertoires, and approximately 11 million of these chains were shared by at least two donors. To remove PCR and sequencing errors, raw reads were error-corrected and collapsed into unique sequences using a nearest-neighbor algorithm that merged closely related sequences. Alignment of CDR3 sequences to IMGT reference sequences was used to assign V, D and J gene segments. For a sequence to be retained, at least a six-nucleotide match to both a V gene segment and a J gene segment was required. Rearrangements were called productive when the CDR3 lacked stop codons and stayed in frame with V and J; all others were non-productive. CDR3 was defined by IMGT convention, running from the second conserved V-encoded cysteine to the conserved J-encoded phenylalanine. The earlier analysis of about 590 of the donors excluded sequences that lacked an unambiguous match to a single V gene segment. In an earlier analysis of several hundred of the donors, V segments were called functional above 56.7% productive rearrangements and were called segregating when the between-donor standard deviation exceeded 5%. A statistical classification framework was built for diagnosing cytomegalovirus status from the catalog of TCR beta chain sequences. A later analysis assigned V and J genes by comparing TCR nucleotide sequences with IMGT/GENE-DB human TR gene sequences. A later analysis assigned CDR3 sequences and most-parsimonious VDJ recombination scenarios with the TCRdist pipeline. A later analysis defined each TCR beta chain by its CDR3 amino acid sequence plus V-gene family, and excluded reads lacking a unique V-gene family. In a later analysis, several hundred highly shared, low-generation-probability nucleotide sequences were removed to address suspected cross-contamination and a sequencing artifact. In a later analysis, a clonal expansion index was calculated for each public chain from normalized within-repertoire ranks of inferred template counts. In a later analysis, generation probabilities were computed with a VDJ recombination model fitted to out-of-frame rearrangements, and the resulting probabilities were checked against IGoR. A later analysis scored TCR-TCR, TCR-HLA and TCR-CMV co-occurrence with hypergeometric tests, applying a repertoire-size bias correction to TCR pairs. To estimate false discovery rates, a later analysis permuted the HLA or CMV assignments 20 times. In a later analysis, co-occurring TCRs were grouped using DBSCAN, and TCRdist sequence similarity was added for clustering within HLA-allele-positive subsets. Repertoires with fewer than 30,000 or more than 120,000 public chains were left out of co-occurrence clustering, as were five repertoires with anomalous nucleotide sharing. The table was pulled from immuneACCESS by TCRdb, which kept in-frame rearrangements only. Such tables lose some clones; where checked, under half of the loss comes from unresolved V genes, and the rest has no known cause. From that table come the V and J calls and clone size; the DNA was used to work out D and trimming. A total of more than 80,000 clones appear in this sample, 81% of them only once. The ten largest account for about 1.2% of the sample.

The cohort consisted of approximately 690 healthy bone marrow donors. All cohort members were sampled while nominally healthy, although unrecorded immune exposures were likely present. The donor was CMV seropositive and was included in the group of 250 to 300 seropositive cohort members. A peripheral blood sample was provided by each donor, and peripheral blood mononuclear cells were used for TCR beta sequencing. The Qiagen DNeasy Blood Extraction Kit was used to extract genomic DNA from the blood cell samples. V is clipped by 7 bases and J by 3 bases, and the sequence between their germline boundaries is 14 bases long. According to the germline V gene, CDR1 reads MNHNS and CDR2 reads SASEGT. Including cysteine and phenylalanine, the CDR3 has 14 amino acids. This entry keeps only the CDR3 DNA: 42 bases, framed from base 1.

This receptor was identified in a girl aged 2 to 9 in good health and CMV-seropositive. Sample: PBMCs. The chain employs TRBV6-1 and TRBJ2-3; TRBD1 is a weak D gene call, 7 bases matching. At the DNA level, the sequence is TGTGCCAGCACCAGGGGGGTTGGGACAGATACGCAGTATTTT. This translates into CASTRGVGTDTQYF.